Listed below are T cell receptor beta chains from one sample, sequenced in a study of CD8+CD57+ T cells in acquired aplastic anemia. From the reads, TCRdb called clonotypes with MiXCR, one entry per CDR3 protein. The profile covers 75,000 to 80,000 distinct CDR3 sequences, with about 70% appearing a single time and roughly 80% taken by the ten largest. Sequencing was performed on sorted CD4+, CD8+, or CD8+CD57+ T cells (not recorded which) from PBMCs. The source is a human donor with aplastic anemia. CDR3s include the opening cysteine and the closing phenylalanine or tryptophan. The order of the fields is V gene, clone size, J gene, D gene, CDR3 protein, CDR3 DNA. A D gene is named only where the DNA matches it firmly. Clone sizes are given selectively: once, few, many, or a class where the clone is expanded.

V: TRBV24-1; size: .; J: TRBJ2-6; D: TRBD1; CDR3: CATSTGGKGANVLTF; DNA: TGTGCCACCAGCACAGGGGGCAAGGGGGCCAACGTCCTGACTTTC
V: TRBV11-2; size: .; J: TRBJ2-5; D: TRBD2; CDR3: CASSYQRTSGRGRETQYF; DNA: TGTGCCAGCAGCTACCAACGGACTAGCGGGAGAGGTCGAGAGACCCAGTACTTC
V: TRBV7-3; size: .; J: TRBJ2-3; D: .; CDR3: CASSLHGVGTDTQYF; DNA: TGTGCCAGCAGCTTACACGGGGTGGGCACAGATACGCAGTATTTT
V: TRBV24-1; size: few; J: TRBJ1-1; D: .; CDR3: CATSPGGSNTEAFF; DNA: TGTGCCACCAGTCCGGGGGGTAGCAACACTGAAGCTTTCTTT
V: TRBV2; size: .; J: TRBJ2-7; D: .; CDR3: CASSEEAASYEQYF; DNA: TGTGCCAGCAGTGAAGAGGCAGCTTCCTACGAGCAGTACTTC
V: TRBV2; size: .; J: TRBJ2-1; D: .; CDR3: CASSERLRLNEQFF; DNA: TGTGCCAGCAGTGAAAGACTCCGGCTCAATGAGCAGTTCTTC
V: TRBV7-2; size: few; J: TRBJ1-6; D: .; CDR3: CASSWGRYSPLHF; DNA: TGTGCCAGCAGCTGGGGACGATACTCACCCCTCCACTTT
V: TRBV9; size: .; J: TRBJ1-1; D: .; CDR3: CASSVAGSGEAFF; DNA: TGTGCCAGCAGCGTAGCGGGGTCCGGTGAAGCTTTCTTT
V: TRBV10-1; size: .; J: TRBJ2-2; D: .; CDR3: CASSPIDSPPNTGELFF; DNA: TGCGCCAGCAGCCCCATCGACAGTCCTCCGAACACCGGGGAGCTGTTTTTT
V: TRBV10-3; size: .; J: TRBJ1-3; D: .; CDR3: CPMGGGKAGNTIYF; DNA: TGTCCCATGGGGGGGGGCAAGGCTGGAAACACCATATATTTT
V: TRBV7-3; size: .; J: TRBJ2-1; D: TRBD2; CDR3: CASSLIGGSYNEQFF; DNA: TGTGCCAGCAGCTTAATCGGGGGGTCCTACAATGAGCAGTTCTTC
V: TRBV20-1; size: .; J: TRBJ2-5; D: .; CDR3: CSPGRGAETQYF; DNA: TGCTCCCCGGGCCGGGGGGCGGAGACCCAGTACTTC
V: TRBV19; size: .; J: TRBJ1-5; D: .; CDR3: CASSISTQPQHF; DNA: TGTGCCAGTAGTATCTCGACTCAGCCCCAGCATTTT
V: TRBV10-2; size: .; J: TRBJ2-7; D: TRBD2; CDR3: CASSGFRTSGGRSSYEQYF; DNA: TGCGCCAGCAGTGGGTTTCGGACTAGCGGGGGCCGGAGCTCCTACGAGCAGTACTTC
V: TRBV7-9; size: few; J: TRBJ1-1; D: TRBD1; CDR3: CASTLDLLYRGNTEAFF; DNA: TGTGCCAGCACCTTGGACCTATTATACAGGGGAAACACTGAAGCTTTCTTT